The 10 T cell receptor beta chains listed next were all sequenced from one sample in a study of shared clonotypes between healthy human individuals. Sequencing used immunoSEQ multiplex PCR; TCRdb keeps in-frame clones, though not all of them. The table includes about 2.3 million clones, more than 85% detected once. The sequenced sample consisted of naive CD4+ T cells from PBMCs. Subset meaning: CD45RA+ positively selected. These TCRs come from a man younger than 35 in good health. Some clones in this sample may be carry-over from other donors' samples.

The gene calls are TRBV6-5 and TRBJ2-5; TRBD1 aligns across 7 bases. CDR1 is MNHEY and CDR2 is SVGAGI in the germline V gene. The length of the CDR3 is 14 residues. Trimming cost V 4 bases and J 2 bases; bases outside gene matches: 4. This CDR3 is CASSWTGFQETQYF. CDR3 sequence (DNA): TGTGCCAGCAGTTGGACAGGTTTTCAAGAGACCCAGTACTTC.

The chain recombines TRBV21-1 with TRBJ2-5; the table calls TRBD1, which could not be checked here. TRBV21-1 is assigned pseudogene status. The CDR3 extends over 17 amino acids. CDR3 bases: TGTGCCAGCAGCAAAGCGCTCGGGGACAAAAAGCAAGAGACCCAGTACTTC. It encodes CASSKALGDKKQETQYF.

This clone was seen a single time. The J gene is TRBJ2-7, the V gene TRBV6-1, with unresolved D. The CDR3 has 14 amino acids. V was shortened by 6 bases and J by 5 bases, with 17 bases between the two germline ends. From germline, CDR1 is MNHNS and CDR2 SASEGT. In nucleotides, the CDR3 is TGTGCCAGCAGCGCTATCCGAGACTCGAACGAGCAGTACTTC. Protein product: CASSAIRDSNEQYF.

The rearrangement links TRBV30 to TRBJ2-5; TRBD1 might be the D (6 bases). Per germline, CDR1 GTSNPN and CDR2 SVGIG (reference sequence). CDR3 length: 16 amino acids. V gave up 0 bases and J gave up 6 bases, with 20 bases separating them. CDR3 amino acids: CAWSVLPGVGGKTQYF. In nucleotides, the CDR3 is TGTGCCTGGAGTGTACTCCCAGGGGTGGGCGGTAAGACCCAGTACTTC.

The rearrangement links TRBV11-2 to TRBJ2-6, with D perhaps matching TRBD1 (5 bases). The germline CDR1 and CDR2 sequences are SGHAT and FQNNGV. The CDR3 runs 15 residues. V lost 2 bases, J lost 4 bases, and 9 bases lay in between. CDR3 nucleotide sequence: TGTGCCAGCAGCTTAACTACAGGCGGGGCCAACGTCCTGACTTTC. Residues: CASSLTTGGANVLTF.

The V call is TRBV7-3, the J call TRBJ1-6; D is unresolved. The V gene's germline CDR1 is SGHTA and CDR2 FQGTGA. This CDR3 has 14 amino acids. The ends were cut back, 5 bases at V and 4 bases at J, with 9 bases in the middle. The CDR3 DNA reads TGTGCCAGCAGCCCGGACGGGTATAATTCACCCCTCCACTTT. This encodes CASSPDGYNSPLHF.

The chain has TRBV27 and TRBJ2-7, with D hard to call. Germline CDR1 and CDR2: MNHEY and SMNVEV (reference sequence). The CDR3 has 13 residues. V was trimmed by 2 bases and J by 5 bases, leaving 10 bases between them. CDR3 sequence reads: CASSLKTRDEQYF. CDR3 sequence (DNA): TGTGCCAGCAGTTTAAAAACACGCGACGAGCAGTACTTC.

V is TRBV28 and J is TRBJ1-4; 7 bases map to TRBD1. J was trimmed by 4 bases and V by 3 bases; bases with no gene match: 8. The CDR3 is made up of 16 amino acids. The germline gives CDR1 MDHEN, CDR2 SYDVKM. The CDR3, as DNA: TGTGCCAGCAGTTTCAATCAGGGGGGTTTTAATGAAAAACTGTTTTTT. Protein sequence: CASSFNQGGFNEKLFF.

CDR3 protein: CASRTSGRSPYNEQFF. CDR3 nucleotides: TGTGCCAGCCGAACTAGCGGGAGAAGCCCCTACAATGAGCAGTTCTTC. The chain employs TRBV2 and TRBJ2-1; TRBD2 aligns across 11 bases. The CDR3 loop spans 16 amino acids. V was pared by 8 bases and J by 2 bases, with 8 bases of the junction left unmatched. The germline V gene encodes CDR1 SNHLY and CDR2 FYNNEI.

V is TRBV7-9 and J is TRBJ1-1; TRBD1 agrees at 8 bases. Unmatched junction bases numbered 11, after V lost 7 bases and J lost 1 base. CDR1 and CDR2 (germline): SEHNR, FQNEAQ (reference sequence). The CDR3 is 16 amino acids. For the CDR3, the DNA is TGTGCCAGCACCCACCGAACAGGGGGAGAGAACACTGAAGCTTTCTTT. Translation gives CASTHRTGGENTEAFF. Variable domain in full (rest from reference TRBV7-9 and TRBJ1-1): DTGVSQNPRHKITKRGQNVTFRCDPISEHNRLYWYRQTLGQGPEFLTYFQNEAQLEKSRLLSDRFSAERPKGSFSTLEIQRTEQGDSAMYLCASTHRTGGENTEAFFGQGTRLTVV.